This TCR beta chain is from a study of metastatic and nonmetastatic thyroid tumors. Overall study context: Across blood and tumor or nodule tissue, repertoires from malignant and benign thyroid patients were compared with one another.

How the authors handled the data: The study took CDR3 differences across clinicopathological groups and made a distant-metastasis classifier for papillary thyroid cancer from them. From the PCR reads, TCRdb re-called clones with MiXCR. TCRdb's processing, not the study's, gives the V and J calls here. The table shows some 13,000 clones, with approximately 12% occurring only once. Germline V gene lookup returns CDR1 MNHNS and CDR2 SASEGT. This CDR3 has 16 amino acids. Study-wide points: It was reportedly found that TCR beta diversity was significantly higher in malignant thyroid tumors than in benign nodules, a difference seen in both blood and tumor samples.

Each patient came to thyroid surgery without any prior treatment (of any kind). About this clone itself: Its matching antigen is unknown. A read error may explain this, as a much larger clone is one base away.

The TCR originated in a female donor with papillary thyroid cancer or a benign thyroid nodule (not recorded which). Some clones in this sample may be carry-over from other donors' samples. The V and J genes are TRBV6-1 and TRBJ1-6; D may be TRBD1 (6 bases). The material sequenced was blood. CDR3 sequence (DNA): TGTGCCAGCAGTTTCGTCGGACAGCTCTATAATTCACCCCACCACTTT. Its translation: CASSFVGQLYNSPHHF.